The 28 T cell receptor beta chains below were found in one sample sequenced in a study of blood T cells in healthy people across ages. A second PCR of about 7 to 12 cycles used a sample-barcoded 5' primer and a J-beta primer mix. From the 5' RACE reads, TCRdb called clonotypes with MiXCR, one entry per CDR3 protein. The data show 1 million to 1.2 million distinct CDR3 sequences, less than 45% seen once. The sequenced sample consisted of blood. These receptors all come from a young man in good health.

The CDR3 nucleotides are TGTGCCAGCAGCCAACGGACAGGGGCCTTGAGCACAGATGCGGAGTATTTT. The encoded protein is CASSQRTGALSTDAEYF. This sequence joins TRBV12-3 or TRBV12-4 and TRBJ2-3, with TRBD1 matching over 9 bases. The ends lost 6 bases at V and 13 bases at J; junction bases unmatched: 23. This CDR3 is built from 17 residues.

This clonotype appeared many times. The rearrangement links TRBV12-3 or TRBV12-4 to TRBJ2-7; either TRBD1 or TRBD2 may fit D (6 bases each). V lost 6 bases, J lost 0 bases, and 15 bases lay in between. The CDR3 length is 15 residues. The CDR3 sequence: CASRAGQILSYEQYF. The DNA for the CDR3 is TGTGCCAGCAGGGCGGGACAAATCCTCTCCTACGAGCAGTACTTC.

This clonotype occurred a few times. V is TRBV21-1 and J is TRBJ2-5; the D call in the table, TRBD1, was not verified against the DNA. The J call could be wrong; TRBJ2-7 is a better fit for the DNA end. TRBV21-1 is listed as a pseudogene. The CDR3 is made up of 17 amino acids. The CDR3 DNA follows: TGTGCCAGCAGCAAAGGTTACGGGGGACAAACTTTCTACGAGCAGTACTTC. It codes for CASSKGYGGQTFYEQYF.

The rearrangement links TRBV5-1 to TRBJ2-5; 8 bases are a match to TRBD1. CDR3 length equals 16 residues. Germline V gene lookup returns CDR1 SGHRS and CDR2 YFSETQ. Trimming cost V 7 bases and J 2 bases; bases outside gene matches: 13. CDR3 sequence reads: CASAQGAGRTQETQYF. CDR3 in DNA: TGCGCCAGCGCCCAGGGGGCAGGGAGAACACAAGAGACCCAGTACTTC.

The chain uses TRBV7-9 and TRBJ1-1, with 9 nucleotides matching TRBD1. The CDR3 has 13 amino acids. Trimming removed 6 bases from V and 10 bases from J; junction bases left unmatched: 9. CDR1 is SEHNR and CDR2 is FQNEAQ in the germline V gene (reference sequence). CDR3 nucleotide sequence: TGTGCCAGCAGTGCCCAGACAGGGGGTCGAGCTTTCTTT. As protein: CASSAQTGGRAFF.

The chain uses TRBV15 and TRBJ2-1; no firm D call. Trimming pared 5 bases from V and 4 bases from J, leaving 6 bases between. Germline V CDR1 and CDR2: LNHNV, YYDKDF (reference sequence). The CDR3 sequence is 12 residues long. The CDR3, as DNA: TGTGCCACCAGCCCGGCTTACAATGAGCAGTTCTTC. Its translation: CATSPAYNEQFF.

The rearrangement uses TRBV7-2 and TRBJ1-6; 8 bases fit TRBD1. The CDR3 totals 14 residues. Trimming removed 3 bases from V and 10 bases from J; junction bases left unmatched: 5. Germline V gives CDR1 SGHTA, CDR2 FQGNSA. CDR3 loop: CASSLARGQSPLHF. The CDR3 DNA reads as TGTGCCAGCAGCTTGGCCAGGGGGCAATCACCCCTCCACTTT.

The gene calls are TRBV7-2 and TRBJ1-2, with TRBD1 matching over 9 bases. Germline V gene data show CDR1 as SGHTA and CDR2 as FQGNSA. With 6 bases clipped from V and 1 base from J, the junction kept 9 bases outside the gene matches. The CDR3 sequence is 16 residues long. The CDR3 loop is CASSTGTGLLNYGYTF. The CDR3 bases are TGTGCCAGCAGTACCGGGACAGGGCTTCTTAACTATGGCTACACCTTC.

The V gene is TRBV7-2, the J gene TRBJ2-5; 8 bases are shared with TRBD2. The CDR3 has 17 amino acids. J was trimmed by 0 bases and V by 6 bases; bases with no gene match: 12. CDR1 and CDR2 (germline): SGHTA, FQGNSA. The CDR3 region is CASSYYSGAEYQETQYF. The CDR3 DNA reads TGTGCCAGCAGTTATTATAGCGGGGCTGAGTACCAAGAGACCCAGTACTTC.

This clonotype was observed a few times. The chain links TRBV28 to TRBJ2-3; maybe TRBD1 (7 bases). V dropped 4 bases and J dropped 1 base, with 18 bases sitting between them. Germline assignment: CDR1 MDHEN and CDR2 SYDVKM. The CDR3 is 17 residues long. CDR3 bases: TGTGCCAGCAGTTGGCCACAGGGGAGGCTCGGCACAGATACGCAGTATTTT. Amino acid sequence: CASSWPQGRLGTDTQYF.

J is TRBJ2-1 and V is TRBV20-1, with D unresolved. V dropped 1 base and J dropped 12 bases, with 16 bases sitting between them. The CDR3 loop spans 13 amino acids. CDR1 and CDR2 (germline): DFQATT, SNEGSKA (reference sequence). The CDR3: CSARGPDQAGQFF. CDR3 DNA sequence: TGCAGTGCTAGAGGCCCCGACCAGGCAGGGCAGTTCTTC.

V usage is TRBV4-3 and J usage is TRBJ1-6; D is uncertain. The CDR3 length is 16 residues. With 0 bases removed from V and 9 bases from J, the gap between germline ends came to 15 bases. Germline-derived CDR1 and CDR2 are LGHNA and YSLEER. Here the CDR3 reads CASSQDGLIAGSPLHF. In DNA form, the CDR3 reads TGCGCCAGCAGCCAAGACGGTCTGATCGCCGGTTCACCCCTCCACTTT.

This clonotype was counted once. The CDR3 spells CASSPATAQAGNTIYF. The CDR3 nucleotides read TGTGCCAGCTCACCCGCTACAGCACAAGCTGGAAACACCATATATTTT. The chain carries TRBV18 and TRBJ1-3; D not resolved. The CDR3 spans 16 residues. V dropped 3 bases and J dropped 2 bases, with 14 bases sitting between them. From germline, CDR1 is KGHSH and CDR2 LQKENI.

The CDR3 reads CASSSRGPRNQPQHF. The CDR3, as DNA: TGTGCCAGCAGTAGTAGGGGACCACGCAATCAGCCCCAGCATTTT. The chain employs TRBV6-5 and TRBJ1-5; perhaps TRBD1 as D (5 bases). V was shortened by 5 bases and J by 2 bases, with 13 bases between the two germline ends. CDR1 and CDR2 (germline): MNHEY, SVGAGI. The CDR3 is made up of 15 amino acids.

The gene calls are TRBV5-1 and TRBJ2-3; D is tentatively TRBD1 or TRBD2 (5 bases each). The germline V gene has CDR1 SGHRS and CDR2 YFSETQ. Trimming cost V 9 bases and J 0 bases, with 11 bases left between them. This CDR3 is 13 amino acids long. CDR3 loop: CATSGRSTDTQYF. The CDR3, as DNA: TGCGCCACCTCGGGACGGAGCACAGATACGCAGTATTTT.

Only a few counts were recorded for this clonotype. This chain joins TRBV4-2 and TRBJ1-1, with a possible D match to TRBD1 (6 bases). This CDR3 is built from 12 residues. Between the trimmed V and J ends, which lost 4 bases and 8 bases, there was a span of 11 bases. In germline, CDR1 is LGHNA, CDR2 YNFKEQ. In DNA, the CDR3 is TGTGCCAGCAGCCTACTCGGACAGGAAGCTTTCTTT. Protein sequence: CASSLLGQEAFF.

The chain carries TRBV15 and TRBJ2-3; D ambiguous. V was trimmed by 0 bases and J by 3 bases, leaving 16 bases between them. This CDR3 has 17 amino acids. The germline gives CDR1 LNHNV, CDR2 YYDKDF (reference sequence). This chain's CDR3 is CATSRDPLLEATDTQYF. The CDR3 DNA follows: TGTGCCACCAGCAGAGATCCCCTGCTAGAAGCGACAGATACGCAGTATTTT.

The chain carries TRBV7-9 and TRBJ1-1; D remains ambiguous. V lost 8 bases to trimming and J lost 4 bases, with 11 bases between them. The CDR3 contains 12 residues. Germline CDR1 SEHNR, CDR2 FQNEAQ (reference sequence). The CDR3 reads CASLTRGTEAFF. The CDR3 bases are TGTGCCAGCTTGACCCGAGGCACTGAAGCTTTCTTT. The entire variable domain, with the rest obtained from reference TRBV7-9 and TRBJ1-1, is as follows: DTGVSQNPRHKITKRGQNVTFRCDPISEHNRLYWYRQTLGQGPEFLTYFQNEAQLEKSRLLSDRFSAERPKGSFSTLEIQRTEQGDSAMYLCASLTRGTEAFFGQGTRLTVV.

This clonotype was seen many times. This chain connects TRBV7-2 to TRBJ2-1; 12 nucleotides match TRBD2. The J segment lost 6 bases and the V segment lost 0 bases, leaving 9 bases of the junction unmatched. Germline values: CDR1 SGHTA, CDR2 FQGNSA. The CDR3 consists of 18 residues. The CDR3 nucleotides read TGTGCCAGCAGCTTAGCGCTTCTCAGGACTAGCGGGATCAATGAGCAGTTCTTC. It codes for CASSLALLRTSGINEQFF. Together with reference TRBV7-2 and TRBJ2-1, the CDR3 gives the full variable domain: GAGVSQSPSNKVTEKGKDVELRCDPISGHTALYWYRQSLGQGLEFLIYFQGNSAPDKSGLPSDRFSAERTGGSVSTLTIQRTQQEDSAVYLCASSLALLRTSGINEQFFGPGTRLTVL.

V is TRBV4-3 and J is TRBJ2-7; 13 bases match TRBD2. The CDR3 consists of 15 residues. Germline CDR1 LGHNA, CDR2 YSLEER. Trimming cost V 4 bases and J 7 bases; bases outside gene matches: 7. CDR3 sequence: CASSPTSGGSNEQYF. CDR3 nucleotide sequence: TGCGCCAGCAGCCCGACTAGCGGGGGGTCCAATGAGCAGTACTTC.

CDR3 nucleotides: TGTGCTAGCGGGGGGGCCGGCAATGAGCAGTTCTTC. Translating gives CASGGAGNEQFF. The genes are TRBV12-5 and TRBJ2-1; 8 bases are a match to TRBD2. Germline lookup yields CDR1 LGHNT and CDR2 FRNRAP. The CDR3 spans 12 residues. Germline trimming cut 9 bases from V and 6 bases from J; bases unmatched to any gene: 4.

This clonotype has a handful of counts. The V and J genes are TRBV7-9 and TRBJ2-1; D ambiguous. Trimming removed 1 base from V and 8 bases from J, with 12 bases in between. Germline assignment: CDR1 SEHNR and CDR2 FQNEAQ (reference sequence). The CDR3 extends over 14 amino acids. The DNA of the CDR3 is TGTGCCAGCAGCTTAGATACCCTGGGCTATGAGCAGTTCTTC. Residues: CASSLDTLGYEQFF. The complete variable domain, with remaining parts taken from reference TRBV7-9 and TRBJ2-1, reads DTGVSQNPRHKITKRGQNVTFRCDPISEHNRLYWYRQTLGQGPEFLTYFQNEAQLEKSRLLSDRFSAERPKGSFSTLEIQRTEQGDSAMYLCASSLDTLGYEQFFGPGTRLTVL.

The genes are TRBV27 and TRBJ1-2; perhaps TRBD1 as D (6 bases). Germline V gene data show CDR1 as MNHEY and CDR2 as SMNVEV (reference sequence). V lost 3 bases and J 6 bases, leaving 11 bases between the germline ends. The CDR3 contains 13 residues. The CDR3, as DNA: TGTGCCAGCAGTTTCCAGGGGAGGGATGGCTACACCTTC. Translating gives CASSFQGRDGYTF.

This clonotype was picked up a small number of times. The CDR3 nucleotides read TGTGCCAGCAGTCTCATGGAGCGGTCCCAGTACTTC. It encodes CASSLMERSQYF. The rearrangement uses TRBV6-6 and TRBJ2-7, with D perhaps matching TRBD2 (5 bases). Trimming took 5 bases from V and 10 from J, leaving 15 bases between them. The CDR3 length is 12 residues. Germline V gives CDR1 MNHNY, CDR2 SVGAGI (reference sequence).

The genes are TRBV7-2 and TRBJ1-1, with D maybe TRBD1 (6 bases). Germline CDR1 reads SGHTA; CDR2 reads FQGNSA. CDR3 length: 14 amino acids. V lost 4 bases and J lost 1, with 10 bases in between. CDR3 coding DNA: TGTGCCAGCAGCTCGCCGGGACAGAACACTGAAGCTTTCTTT. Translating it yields CASSSPGQNTEAFF.

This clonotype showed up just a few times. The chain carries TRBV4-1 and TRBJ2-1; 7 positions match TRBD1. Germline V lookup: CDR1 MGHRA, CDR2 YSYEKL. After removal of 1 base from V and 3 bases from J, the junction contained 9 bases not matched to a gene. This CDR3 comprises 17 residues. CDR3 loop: CASSQGGDGTDYNEQFF. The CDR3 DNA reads TGCGCCAGCAGCCAAGGGGGAGACGGGACAGACTACAATGAGCAGTTCTTC.

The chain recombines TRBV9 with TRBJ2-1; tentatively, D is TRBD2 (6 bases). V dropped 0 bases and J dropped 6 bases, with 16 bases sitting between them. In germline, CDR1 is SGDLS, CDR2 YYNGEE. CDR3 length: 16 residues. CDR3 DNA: TGTGCCAGCAGCGTAGCTCGGGGTCCCGGGGGCAATGAGCAGTTCTTC. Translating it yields CASSVARGPGGNEQFF. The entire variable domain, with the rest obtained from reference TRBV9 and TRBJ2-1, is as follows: DSGVTQTPKHLITATGQRVTLRCSPRSGDLSVYWYQQSLDQGLQFLIQYYNGEERAKGNILERFSAQQFPDLHSELNLSSLELGDSALYFCASSVARGPGGNEQFFGPGTRLTVL.

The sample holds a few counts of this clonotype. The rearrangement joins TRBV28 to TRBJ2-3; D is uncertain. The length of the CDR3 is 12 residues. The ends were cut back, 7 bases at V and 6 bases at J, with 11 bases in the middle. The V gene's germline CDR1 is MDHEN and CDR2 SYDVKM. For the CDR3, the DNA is TGTGCCAGCAACCCATCCTCGGATACGCAGTATTTT. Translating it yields CASNPSSDTQYF.